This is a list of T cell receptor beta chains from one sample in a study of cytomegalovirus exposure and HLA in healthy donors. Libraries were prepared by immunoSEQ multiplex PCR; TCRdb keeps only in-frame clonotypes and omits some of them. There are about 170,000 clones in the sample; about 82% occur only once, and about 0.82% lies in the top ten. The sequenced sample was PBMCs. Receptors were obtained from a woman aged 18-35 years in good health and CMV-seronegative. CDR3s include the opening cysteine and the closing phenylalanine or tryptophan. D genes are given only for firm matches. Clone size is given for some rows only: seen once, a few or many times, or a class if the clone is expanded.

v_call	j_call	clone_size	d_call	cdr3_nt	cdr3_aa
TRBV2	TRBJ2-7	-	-	TGTGCCAGCATAGCGGAAAGAACCTCCTACGAGCAGTACTTC	CASIAERTSYEQYF
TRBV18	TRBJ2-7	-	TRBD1	TGTGCCAGCTCAGGGGGACAGGGTCTCTACGAGCAGTACTTC	CASSGGQGLYEQYF
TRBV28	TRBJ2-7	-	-	TGTGCCAGCAGCTCCCACGAGGAGGTTGGCTACGAGCAGTACTTC	CASSSHEEVGYEQYF
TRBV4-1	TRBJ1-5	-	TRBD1	TGCGCCAGCAGCCAGGGGGACAGGGGGGACGGACAGCCCCAGCATTTT	CASSQGDRGDGQPQHF
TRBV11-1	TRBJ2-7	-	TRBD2	TGTGCCAGCAGCTCTGTACGGCGGGAGGTCGACGAGCAGTACTTC	CASSSVRREVDEQYF
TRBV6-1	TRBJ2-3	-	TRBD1	TGTGCCAGCAGCCCCGGGACAGGGGCGGATACGCAGTATTTT	CASSPGTGADTQYF
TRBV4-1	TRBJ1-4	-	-	TGCGCCAGCAGCCAAGACATTAGCCAGGGCTACGGCACCTTTTTT	CASSQDISQGYGTFF
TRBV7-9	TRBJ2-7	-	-	TGTTCCAGCAGCTCAGACTCGACAGAATCTACCTACGAGCAGTACTTC	CSSSSDSTESTYEQYF
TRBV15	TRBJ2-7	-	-	TGTGCCACCAGCAGAGTAGAACGCTCCTACGAGCAGTACTTC	CATSRVERSYEQYF
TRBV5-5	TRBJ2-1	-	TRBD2	TGTGCCAGCAGCATAGGTAGCGGGAGTTACAATGAGCAGTTCTTC	CASSIGSGSYNEQFF
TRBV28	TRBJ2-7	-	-	TGTGCCAGCAGTTTCCCCCGTTGGCGGGACTCGCTCTCCGAGCAGTACTTC	CASSFPRWRDSLSEQYF
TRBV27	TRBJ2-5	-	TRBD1	TGTGCCAGCAGTTCGGGACAGGGGGCATCGGAGACCCAGTACTTC	CASSSGQGASETQYF
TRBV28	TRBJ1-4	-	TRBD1	TGTGCCAGCAGGAGGGTACCAGTAGGGGACAGTTGGGCAGCTAATGAAAAACTGTTTTTT	CASRRVPVGDSWAANEKLFF
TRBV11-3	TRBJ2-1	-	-	TGTGCCAGCAGCTTCCGACACAGTAATGAGCAGTTCTTC	CASSFRHSNEQFF
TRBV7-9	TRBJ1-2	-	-	TGTGCCAGCAGCTTAGCCGGGGTCGGTGGCTACACCTTC	CASSLAGVGGYTF
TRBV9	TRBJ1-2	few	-	TGTGCCAGCAGCGTCGACGGGGGGGCCTATGGCTACACCTTC	CASSVDGGAYGYTF
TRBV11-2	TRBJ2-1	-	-	TGTGCCAGCACCCAATCCTACGAGGGCAATGAGCAGTTCTTC	CASTQSYEGNEQFF
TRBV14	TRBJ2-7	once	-	TGTGCCAGCAGCCAAGGGTCAGGGCAGTACTTC	CASSQGSGQYF
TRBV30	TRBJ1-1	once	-	TGTGCCTGGAGACCCAGGGGCTTGGGAGCTTTCTTT	CAWRPRGLGAFF
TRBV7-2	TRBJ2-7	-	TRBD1	TGTGCCAGCAGCTTAGGATCGCACAGGGGGCCCTACGAGCAGTACTTC	CASSLGSHRGPYEQYF